What follows are 26 T cell receptor beta chains derived from one specimen sequenced in a study of human thymus T cells. Profiled with immunoSEQ multiplex PCR; TCRdb holds only in-frame clones, not every one. Here the sample spans about 60,000 clones, roughly 94% being singletons. Specimen: blood. The receptors come from a boy under three years old with a congenital heart defect but otherwise immunologically healthy.

The V and J genes are TRBV30 and TRBJ2-7; D might be TRBD1 (5 bases). Germline CDR1 and CDR2: GTSNPN and SVGIG (reference sequence). The length of the CDR3 is 14 residues. The ends were cut back, 0 bases at V and 6 bases at J, with 15 bases in the middle. CDR3 nucleotide sequence: TGTGCCTGGAGTGTACGGATAGTGGGGCGCGAGCAGTACTTC. Its translation: CAWSVRIVGREQYF.

The chain recombines TRBV7-2 with TRBJ1-1; possible D gene TRBD1, 5 bases. Germline-derived CDR1 and CDR2 are SGHTA and FQGNSA. The V and J ends lost 3 bases and 4 bases respectively, with 12 bases between them. The CDR3 has 14 residues. The CDR3 bases are TGTGCCAGCAGCTTTCGCGGGGCAGGCACTGAAGCTTTCTTT. Translated, it gives CASSFRGAGTEAFF. Together with reference TRBV7-2 and TRBJ1-1, the CDR3 gives the full variable domain: GAGVSQSPSNKVTEKGKDVELRCDPISGHTALYWYRQSLGQGLEFLIYFQGNSAPDKSGLPSDRFSAERTGGSVSTLTIQRTQQEDSAVYLCASSFRGAGTEAFFGQGTRLTVV.

This sequence joins TRBV7-9 and TRBJ2-5, with no clear D. Germline assignment: CDR1 SEHNR and CDR2 FQNEAQ (reference sequence). The CDR3 is made up of 13 amino acids. V dropped 3 bases and J dropped 3 bases, with 8 bases sitting between them. The CDR3 sequence is CASSLMQKETQYF. CDR3 sequence (DNA): TGTGCCAGCAGCTTGATGCAGAAAGAGACCCAGTACTTC.

This chain uses TRBV6-1 with TRBJ1-1; TRBD1 matches at 12 bases. Looked up from germline, CDR1 is MNHNS and CDR2 is SASEGT. This CDR3 has 13 residues. J lost 11 bases, V lost 4 bases, and 5 bases had no gene match. CDR3 sequence: CASSARDRGRAFF. CDR3 sequence (DNA): TGTGCCAGCAGTGCCCGGGACAGGGGGCGGGCTTTCTTT.

V gene TRBV6-1 combines with J gene TRBJ2-1, with 8 bases matching TRBD2. Germline loops: CDR1 MNHNS, CDR2 SASEGT. CDR3 size: 11 residues. With 4 bases clipped from V and 10 bases from J, the junction kept 0 bases outside the gene matches. The CDR3 is CASSVAGEQFF. The CDR3 region has the DNA TGTGCCAGCAGTGTAGCGGGAGAGCAGTTCTTC.

This clone was seen a single time. V gene TRBV5-1 combines with J gene TRBJ2-7; perhaps D is TRBD1 or TRBD2 (6 bases each). CDR3 length: 14 residues. The germline CDR1 and CDR2 sequences are SGHRS and YFSETQ. V was cut by 0 bases and J by 3 bases, with 10 bases left in between. In nucleotides, the CDR3 is TGCGCCAGCAGCTTGGGTGGGGGGCTCTACGAGCAGTACTTC. Protein: CASSLGGGLYEQYF. Based on the CDR3 plus reference TRBV5-1 and TRBJ2-7, the full variable domain is KAGVTQTPRYLIKTRGQQVTLSCSPISGHRSVSWYQQTPGQGLQFLFEYFSETQRNKGNFPGRFSGRQFSNSRSEMNVSTLELGDSALYLCASSLGGGLYEQYFGPGTRLTVT.

The chain links TRBV5-1 to TRBJ2-6; 10 bases match TRBD1. V lost 2 bases, J lost 2 bases, and 4 bases stayed unmatched. The germline gives CDR1 SGHRS, CDR2 YFSETQ. CDR3 size: 17 residues. Written as DNA, the CDR3 is TGCGCCAGCAGCTTCCGGGACAGGGGTACTGGGGCCAACGTCCTGACTTTC. Translation: CASSFRDRGTGANVLTF.

V and J are TRBV19 and TRBJ2-6; the D is unclear. The V end lost 3 bases, the J end lost 0 bases, and 6 bases lay between the germline ends. The germline CDR1 and CDR2 sequences are LNHDA and SQIVND (reference sequence). The length of the CDR3 is 15 residues. The CDR3 sequence: CASSILHSGANVLTF. CDR3 sequence (DNA): TGTGCCAGTAGTATCCTGCACTCTGGGGCCAACGTCCTGACTTTC.

With regard to this clone: Other DNA sequences in this specimen translate into the identical CDR3. V usage is TRBV19 and J usage is TRBJ2-3; maybe TRBD2 (6 bases). Germline-derived CDR1 and CDR2 are LNHDA and SQIVND (reference sequence). V was shortened by 1 base and J by 3 bases, with 8 bases between the two germline ends. The CDR3 has 14 residues. The CDR3 spells CASSIGGRTDTQYF. The CDR3, as DNA: TGTGCCAGTAGTATAGGGGGGAGGACAGATACGCAGTATTTT.

In this sample, this clone turned up once. This chain uses TRBV10-2 with TRBJ2-1; no reliable D call. Germline assignment: CDR1 WSHSY and CDR2 SAAADI. Trimming took off 0 bases at V and 7 bases at J, with 7 bases between the two ends. The CDR3 consists of 13 residues. CDR3 nucleotide sequence: TGCGCCAGCAGTGAGTCGCCATTAAATGAGCAGTTCTTC. Protein product: CASSESPLNEQFF.

The V call is TRBV2, the J call TRBJ1-2, with unresolved D. The CDR3 runs to 12 residues. The ends were cut back, 3 bases at V and 8 bases at J, with 10 bases in the middle. Germline V gene lookup returns CDR1 SNHLY and CDR2 FYNNEI. Here the CDR3 DNA reads TGTGCCAGCAGTGAGTTAACTAGGGGCTACACCTTC. Amino acid sequence: CASSELTRGYTF.

This clone was detected only once. The chain links TRBV19 to TRBJ2-1; tentatively, D is TRBD2 (6 bases). Germline CDR1 LNHDA, CDR2 SQIVND (reference sequence). This CDR3 has 15 amino acids. Trimming removed 7 bases from V and 3 bases from J, with 16 bases in between. This chain's CDR3 is CASTRSGGIYNEQFF. CDR3 coding DNA: TGTGCCAGTACCCGGTCCGGGGGAATCTACAATGAGCAGTTCTTC.

The V and J genes are TRBV4-3 and TRBJ2-7; 10 bases fit TRBD2. V lost 0 bases, J lost 2 bases, and 4 bases stayed unmatched. CDR1 and CDR2 from the germline V gene are LGHNA and YSLEER. This CDR3 has 16 residues. CDR3 nucleotide sequence: TGCGCCAGCAGCCAAGATGTGCTAGCGGGGGCCTACGAGCAGTACTTC. Translating gives CASSQDVLAGAYEQYF.

This clone was counted between two and nine times. V is TRBV2 and J is TRBJ1-5; a possible D gene is TRBD1 (5 bases). The CDR3 runs 14 residues. Germline values: CDR1 SNHLY, CDR2 FYNNEI. Trimming cost V 2 bases and J 4 bases, with 9 bases left between them. For the CDR3, the DNA is TGTGCCAGCAGTGAAACAGGACGAAATCAGCCCCAGCATTTT. Residues: CASSETGRNQPQHF.

This clone showed up just once. Its ends do not fully match the called genes, so a read error is possible. V is TRBV5-4 and J is TRBJ1-1; weak D call: TRBD1 (5 bases). The CDR3 is 14 residues long. Germline loops: CDR1 SGHNT, CDR2 YYREEE (reference sequence). In DNA form, the CDR3 reads TGTGCCAGCAGGACTCCGGGGGTCAACACTGAAGCTTTTTTT. As protein: CASRTPGVNTEAFF. Drawing the rest from reference TRBV5-4 and TRBJ1-1, the complete variable domain is ETGVTQSPTHLIKTRGQQVTLRCSSQSGHNTVSWYQQALGQGPQFIFQYYREEENGRGNFPPRFSGLQFPNYSSELNVNALELDDSALYLCASRTPGVNTEAFFGQGTRLTVV.

The chain carries TRBV30 and TRBJ2-1; 7 bases are shared with TRBD1. Germline CDR1 is GTSNPN and CDR2 is SVGIG (reference sequence). The CDR3 covers 18 residues. The J segment lost 4 bases and the V segment lost 2 bases, leaving 17 bases of the junction unmatched. CDR3 DNA sequence: TGTGCCTGGAGTTCTCCGGGGTCGGGACAGACATCTTACAATGAGCAGTTCTTC. Its translation is CAWSSPGSGQTSYNEQFF.

The chain combines TRBV29-1 with TRBJ2-1; possible D gene TRBD1, 5 bases. CDR3 length: 12 residues. The germline V gene has CDR1 SQVTM and CDR2 ANQGSEA. V dropped 6 bases and J dropped 8 bases, with 14 bases sitting between them. The DNA of the CDR3 is TGCAGCGTGATAAGCAGGGCGGATGAGCAGTTCTTC. Its protein is CSVISRADEQFF.

The chain carries TRBV29-1 and TRBJ1-2; D is undetermined. The CDR3 is 13 residues long. Trimming shortened V by 0 bases and J by 5 bases, and 10 bases separated the two germline ends. Germline V gene sequence: CDR1 SQVTM, CDR2 ANQGSEA. The CDR3 DNA reads TGCAGCGTTGAAGATGATACGTTGTATGGCTACACCTTC. Protein product: CSVEDDTLYGYTF.

The chain links TRBV7-2 to TRBJ2-5; 14 bases map to TRBD2. This CDR3 spans 16 amino acids. The V segment lost 3 bases and the J segment 4 bases; nucleotides outside the gene matches: 4. Germline-derived CDR1 and CDR2 are SGHTA and FQGNSA. This chain's CDR3 is CASSFGLAGGGETQYF. The CDR3 bases are TGTGCCAGCAGCTTCGGACTAGCGGGAGGAGGAGAGACCCAGTACTTC.

CDR3 loop: CASGKQEGAYEQYF. DNA of the CDR3: TGTGCCAGCGGCAAACAGGAGGGGGCCTACGAGCAGTACTTC. The rearrangement links TRBV6-1 to TRBJ2-7; D assignment may be TRBD1 or TRBD2 (6 bases each). This CDR3 region has 14 residues. The V and J ends lost 8 bases and 2 bases respectively, with 16 bases between them. The germline V gene has CDR1 MNHNS and CDR2 SASEGT.

The chain couples TRBV7-9 to TRBJ1-2; D gene ambiguous. This CDR3 is built from 12 residues. The V gene's germline CDR1 is SEHNR and CDR2 FQNEAQ (reference sequence). V was pared by 5 bases and J by 3 bases, with 7 bases between. The CDR3 region has the DNA TGTGCCAGCAGCAATGGGGACTATGGCTACACCTTC. It specifies CASSNGDYGYTF.

The V and J genes are TRBV10-3 and TRBJ1-1; 8 nucleotides agree with TRBD1. CDR1 and CDR2 (germline): ENHRY, SYGVKD. The CDR3 spans 14 residues. V dropped 0 bases and J dropped 3; count of bases not matched to a gene: 0. CDR3 nucleotides: TGTGCCATCAGTGAGTCACAGGGGGACACTGAAGCTTTCTTT. Its translation: CAISESQGDTEAFF.

This clone came up once. The chain employs TRBV6-1 and TRBJ2-5; TRBD1 aligns across 10 bases. There are 16 residues in the CDR3. V lost 3 bases and J lost 1; bases outside the gene matches: 5. CDR1 MNHNS and CDR2 SASEGT come from the germline V gene. This CDR3 reads CASSEWDRGIQETQYF. DNA for the CDR3: TGTGCCAGCAGTGAGTGGGACAGGGGAATCCAAGAGACCCAGTACTTC.

The V and J genes are TRBV4-3 and TRBJ2-1; TRBD2 is a possible D gene (6 bases). The germline V gene encodes CDR1 LGHNA and CDR2 YSLEER. The germline V and J ends were trimmed by 0 bases and 0 bases, with 6 bases remaining between them. This CDR3 has 15 residues. The CDR3 protein is CASSQEGGSYNEQFF. The CDR3 region has the DNA TGCGCCAGCAGCCAAGAGGGGGGCTCCTACAATGAGCAGTTCTTC.

The chain links TRBV5-4 to TRBJ2-2; TRBD2 is a possible D gene (6 bases). Germline V CDR1 and CDR2: SGHNT, YYREEE (reference sequence). Trimming pared 2 bases from V and 7 bases from J, leaving 9 bases between. The CDR3 is 13 amino acids. The CDR3 spells CASSFSTSGELFF. DNA of the CDR3: TGTGCCAGCAGCTTCTCGACTAGCGGGGAGCTGTTTTTT.

This CDR3 is CATSAKPRGSYEQYF. The CDR3, as DNA: TGTGCCACCAGCGCCAAACCTAGGGGTTCCTACGAGCAGTACTTC. The V and J genes are TRBV15 and TRBJ2-7, with a weak D call TRBD1 (5 bases). The CDR3 sequence is 15 residues long. CDR1 and CDR2 from the germline V gene are LNHNV and YYDKDF (reference sequence). The V gene lost 5 bases and the J gene lost 1 base, with 15 bases spanning the gap.